This TCR beta chain is drawn from a study of shared clonotypes between healthy human individuals. Details on this clone: Its antigen is currently unknown.

The material for each subset, its genomic DNA, was split evenly across several immunoSEQ plates. Measured with immunoSEQ multiplex PCR; TCRdb has only the in-frame clones, and not every one. Of around 2.5 million clones listed, 93% were seen once; the top ten hold 0.36%. Whole-study findings and limits: Non-shared clonotypes were found to have lower generation probabilities than the clonotypes that were shared by all four of the sorted-subset donors. Despite large depth, sorted-subset datasets appeared incompletely sequenced.

The CDR3 covers 14 residues. Germline CDR1 SGHVS, CDR2 FQNEAQ. Trimming removed 5 bases from V and 2 bases from J; junction bases left unmatched: 3. Adults of Caucasian background living in Nashville, Tennessee made up all donors. This sequence was found in a man aged 18 to 30 in good health. Some clones in this sample may be carry-over from other donors' samples. Sequenced material: naive CD4+ T cells from PBMCs. Documented subset: CD45RA+ positively selected. V gene TRBV7-8 combines with J gene TRBJ2-3, with 8 positions matching TRBD1. CDR3 region: CASSRTGITDTQYF. The CDR3 DNA reads as TGTGCCAGCAGCAGGACAGGGATCACAGATACGCAGTATTTT.